The 5 T cell receptor beta chains reported below all come from one sample, sequenced in a study of OX40 agonist ivuxolimab in advanced cancers. TCRdb keeps only in-frame clones here, not all; method: immunoSEQ multiplex PCR. Among fewer than 85,000 clones listed, 85% to 95% were seen once. The specimen comprised CD4+ or CD8+ T cells sorted from blood, sampled in a trial of the OX40 agonist ivuxolimab. The receptors come from an adult with an advanced solid tumor such as melanoma, head and neck, liver or kidney cancer.

The rearrangement uses TRBV21-1 and TRBJ2-7; the D segment call TRBD1 is taken from the table without a DNA check. TRBV21-1 is termed a pseudogene. The CDR3 length is 17 residues. CDR3 in amino acids: CASSKALLQGLGYEQYF. CDR3 in DNA: TGTGCCAGCAGCAAAGCGCTTCTCCAGGGGCTGGGGTACGAGCAGTACTTC.

In regard to this clone: One end of the junction does not line up with germline, which may come from a read error. This chain uses TRBV5-6 with TRBJ2-5; D gene unclear. The CDR3 is 14 residues long. The germline V gene encodes CDR1 SGHDT and CDR2 YYEEEE. The CDR3 DNA follows: TGTGCCAGCACCTACCCCAGTTTCCAAGACACCCAGTACTTC. Its translation: CASTYPSFQDTQYF.

Only one count was recorded for this clone. V is TRBV19 and J is TRBJ1-3; 7 positions agree with TRBD1. Looked up from germline, CDR1 is LNHDA and CDR2 is SQIVND (reference sequence). CDR3 size: 16 residues. The trim removed 3 bases at V and 2 bases at J, leaving 7 bases unmatched. CDR3 DNA sequence: TGTGCCAGTAGTATCTTCAGGGGGGGTACTGGAAACACCATATATTTT. Its protein is CASSIFRGGTGNTIYF.

V gene TRBV5-1 combines with J gene TRBJ2-7; TRBD2 is a possible D gene (5 bases). V lost 2 bases, J lost 0 bases, and 9 bases lay in between. The CDR3 covers 14 residues. CDR1 is SGHRS and CDR2 is YFSETQ in the germline V gene. The CDR3, as DNA: TGCGCCAGCAGCTTTACTAGGGACTCCTACGAGCAGTACTTC. It yields the protein CASSFTRDSYEQYF.

The rearrangement links TRBV19 to TRBJ2-5, with 12 bases identical to TRBD1. CDR1 and CDR2 from the germline V gene are LNHDA and SQIVND (reference sequence). V was clipped by 3 bases and J by 5 bases; unmatched bases: 4. CDR3 size: 15 residues. CDR3 coding DNA: TGTGCCAGTAGTATGGGACAGGGGGCATGGGAGACCCAGTACTTC. This encodes CASSMGQGAWETQYF.